Below are 21 T cell receptor beta chains sequenced from a single sample in a study of blood T cell repertoires in COVID-19. Only in-frame clones appear in the TCRdb table, and some are missing; sequencing was by immunoSEQ multiplex PCR. The sample has around 260,000 clones, over 75% seen once; the top ten hold roughly 13%. The sample was peripheral blood. These receptors were taken from a human donor in a cohort sampled during active COVID-19.

The rearrangement links TRBV24-1 to TRBJ2-5, with 8 bases matching TRBD2. Germline CDR1 and CDR2: KGHDR and SFDVKD. The CDR3 contains 16 residues. V lost 5 bases, J lost 4 bases, and 11 bases stayed unmatched. CDR3 DNA: TGTGCCACCAGTGCCTTCCACCGGGGGGGGGTAGAGACCCAGTACTTC. Protein sequence: CATSAFHRGGVETQYF.

The chain carries TRBV3-1 (or the pseudogene TRBV3-2) and TRBJ1-1; D might be TRBD1 (6 bases). This CDR3 contains 16 residues. Germline V lookup: CDR1 LGHDT, CDR2 YNNKEL (reference sequence). V was clipped by 0 bases and J by 1 base, with 12 bases between them. For the CDR3, the DNA is TGTGCCAGCAGCCAAGAGCTACAGGGCCCGAACACTGAAGCTTTCTTT. This encodes CASSQELQGPNTEAFF.

The chain has TRBV20-1 and TRBJ1-1; tentatively, D is TRBD1 (5 bases). Germline assignment: CDR1 DFQATT and CDR2 SNEGSKA (reference sequence). This CDR3 has 11 amino acids. V lost 4 bases, J lost 6 bases, and 9 bases lay in between. CDR3 region: CSATRAPEAFF. In DNA, the CDR3 is TGCAGTGCTACCAGGGCCCCTGAAGCTTTCTTT.

This clone was seen a few times. The chain carries TRBV18 and TRBJ2-7; the match to TRBD2 covers 9 bases. The CDR3 covers 14 residues. Trimming took 6 bases from V and 2 from J; bases not matched to a gene: 5. Looked up from germline, CDR1 is KGHSH and CDR2 is LQKENI. The CDR3 loop reads CASSGASGTYEQYF. In DNA form, the CDR3 reads TGTGCCAGCTCGGGGGCTAGCGGGACCTACGAGCAGTACTTC.

In its sample, this clone was seen a few times. The chain recombines TRBV18 with TRBJ1-6, with D maybe TRBD1 (6 bases). Trimming stripped 5 bases from V and 7 bases from J, with 12 bases between. Germline assignment: CDR1 KGHSH and CDR2 LQKENI. This CDR3 spans 14 amino acids. The CDR3 loop is CASSKDRNNSPLHF. The CDR3 region has the DNA TGTGCCAGCTCAAAAGACAGGAACAATTCACCCCTCCACTTT.

The genes are TRBV2 and TRBJ2-1; D uncertain. The V and J ends lost 5 bases and 4 bases respectively, with 9 bases between them. Per the germline V gene, CDR1 is SNHLY and CDR2 is FYNNEI. This CDR3 is 13 amino acids long. This CDR3 reads CASSIFLYNEQFF. The CDR3, as DNA: TGTGCCAGCAGTATATTCCTATACAATGAGCAGTTCTTC.

This chain joins TRBV29-1 and TRBJ2-7, with 7 nucleotides matching TRBD2. The CDR3 has 13 amino acids. V dropped 5 bases and J dropped 0; count of bases not matched to a gene: 4. Germline values: CDR1 SQVTM, CDR2 ANQGSEA. This CDR3 is CSVRGGSSYEQYF. The CDR3 DNA sequence: TGCAGCGTTCGTGGCGGGAGCTCCTACGAGCAGTACTTC.

The rearrangement uses TRBV28 and TRBJ1-1, with no clear D. V dropped 3 bases and J dropped 10 bases, with 18 bases sitting between them. Germline V gene sequence: CDR1 MDHEN, CDR2 SYDVKM. This CDR3 comprises 14 residues. CDR3 bases: TGTGCCAGCAGTTTTCTAGGTGCGGGTGTGAGAGCTTTCTTT. It codes for CASSFLGAGVRAFF.

The genes are TRBV5-1 and TRBJ2-3; 8 bases are shared with TRBD2. V dropped 1 base and J dropped 1; count of bases not matched to a gene: 14. CDR1 and CDR2 (germline): SGHRS, YFSETQ. CDR3 length equals 19 residues. The CDR3 region has the DNA TGCGCCAGCAGCTTGAGGACCGGGACTAGAGGGTTGGGCACAGATACGCAGTATTTT. The encoded protein is CASSLRTGTRGLGTDTQYF.

The V call is TRBV5-1, the J call TRBJ2-5; the match to TRBD2 covers 8 bases. CDR3 length: 17 residues. Trimming took 3 bases from V and 5 from J; bases not matched to a gene: 15. Germline V gene sequence: CDR1 SGHRS, CDR2 YFSETQ. CDR3 bases: TGCGCCAGCAGCTGGACCCTCGGGGGCGGGAGGAAGGAGACCCAGTACTTC. It yields the protein CASSWTLGGGRKETQYF.

The chain has TRBV24-1 and TRBJ2-6; D is undetermined. The V end lost 7 bases, the J end lost 1 base, and 7 bases lay between the germline ends. The germline V gene encodes CDR1 KGHDR and CDR2 SFDVKD. CDR3 size: 14 residues. The chain's CDR3 is CATSPGSGANVLTF. CDR3 in DNA: TGTGCCACCAGCCCCGGGTCTGGGGCCAACGTCCTGACTTTC.

This sequence joins TRBV14 and TRBJ2-1, with TRBD1 as a possible D gene (6 bases). The V gene lost 2 bases and the J gene lost 1 base, with 9 bases spanning the gap. The V gene's germline CDR1 is SGHDN and CDR2 FVKESK. The CDR3 consists of 15 residues. For the CDR3, the DNA is TGTGCCAGCAGCCAACTAAGGGGGTCCTACAATGAGCAGTTCTTC. Its protein is CASSQLRGSYNEQFF.

V is TRBV3-1 (or the pseudogene TRBV3-2) and J is TRBJ2-3; 7 bases map to TRBD2. J gave up 7 bases and V 0 bases, and 10 bases lay outside the gene matches. CDR1 is LGHDT and CDR2 is YNNKEL in the germline V gene (reference sequence). There are 16 residues in the CDR3. CDR3 DNA: TGTGCCAGCAGCCAAGAGACTAGCTTAGACCGGCATACGCAGTATTTT. The encoded protein is CASSQETSLDRHTQYF.

This clone has just one count. The chain employs TRBV19 and TRBJ2-7; 7 bases fit TRBD1. The CDR3 loop spans 14 amino acids. J was trimmed by 5 bases and V by 1 base; bases with no gene match: 5. The germline gives CDR1 LNHDA, CDR2 SQIVND (reference sequence). The CDR3 bases are TGTGCCAGTAGTATAGGGACAGGATCAGACGAGCAGTACTTC. Protein sequence: CASSIGTGSDEQYF. Using reference TRBV19 and TRBJ2-7 for the parts outside the CDR3, the full variable domain is DGGITQSPKYLFRKEGQNVTLSCEQNLNHDAMYWYRQDPGQGLRLIYYSQIVNDFQKGDIAEGYSVSREKKESFPLTVTSAQKNPTAFYLCASSIGTGSDEQYFGPGTRLTVT.

This chain connects TRBV10-3 to TRBJ2-7, with 9 bases aligning to TRBD2. The CDR3 is 14 amino acids. Germline-derived CDR1 and CDR2 are ENHRY and SYGVKD. V lost 7 bases and J lost 3; bases outside the gene matches: 7. CDR3 protein: CAIMSPSGDYEQYF. In DNA form, the CDR3 reads TGTGCCATCATGAGCCCTAGCGGGGACTACGAGCAGTACTTC.

The chain couples TRBV7-2 to TRBJ2-5, with TRBD1 matching 8 bases. CDR1 and CDR2 (germline): SGHTA, FQGNSA. Trimming cost V 5 bases and J 1 base; bases outside gene matches: 6. This CDR3 region has 15 residues. CDR3 in DNA: TGTGCCAGCAGCCCAGGACAGGGAGTCCAAGAGACCCAGTACTTC. Amino acid sequence: CASSPGQGVQETQYF.

This clone was found once. Other DNA sequences in the same sample also yield this CDR3. The rearrangement uses TRBV9 and TRBJ2-3, with TRBD2 as a possible D gene (6 bases). Germline CDR1 reads SGDLS; CDR2 reads YYNGEE. The germline V and J ends were trimmed by 0 bases and 0 bases, with 11 bases remaining between them. This CDR3 has 16 amino acids. CDR3 in DNA: TGTGCCAGCAGCGTAGGCGGGACGCTAAGCACAGATACGCAGTATTTT. It specifies CASSVGGTLSTDTQYF.

The gene calls are TRBV6-6 and TRBJ1-3; the D gene is possibly TRBD1 (6 bases). Looked up from germline, CDR1 is MNHNY and CDR2 is SVGAGI (reference sequence). Trimming pared 0 bases from V and 8 bases from J, leaving 8 bases between. This CDR3 comprises 13 residues. The CDR3 bases are TGTGCCAGCAGTTACTCAGGGGGGGACACCATATATTTT. Translation gives CASSYSGGDTIYF.

DNA of the CDR3: TGTGCCAGCAGCCAAACCGGACTTGGTGAGACCCAGTACTTC. Translation: CASSQTGLGETQYF. The chain carries TRBV3-1 (or the pseudogene TRBV3-2) and TRBJ2-5; weak D call: TRBD2 (5 bases). Trimming left V 2 bases short and J 5 bases short, with 12 bases between. CDR1 LGHDT and CDR2 YNNKEL come from the germline V gene (reference sequence). This CDR3 is built from 14 residues.

This sequence joins TRBV2 and TRBJ2-5, with D perhaps matching TRBD1 (6 bases). CDR3 length: 12 residues. CDR1 is SNHLY and CDR2 is FYNNEI in the germline V gene. V was pared by 8 bases and J by 5 bases, with 12 bases between. CDR3: CASVRGWETQYF. The CDR3 nucleotides are TGTGCCAGCGTCAGGGGCTGGGAGACCCAGTACTTC.

The V call is TRBV2, the J call TRBJ1-3; 8 positions match TRBD1. V gave up 6 bases and J gave up 4 bases; unmatched junction bases: 8. Per germline, CDR1 SNHLY and CDR2 FYNNEI. This CDR3 is built from 15 residues. CDR3 sequence reads: CASRYGQGSGNTIYF. The CDR3 bases are TGTGCCAGCAGATACGGACAGGGTTCGGGAAACACCATATATTTT.